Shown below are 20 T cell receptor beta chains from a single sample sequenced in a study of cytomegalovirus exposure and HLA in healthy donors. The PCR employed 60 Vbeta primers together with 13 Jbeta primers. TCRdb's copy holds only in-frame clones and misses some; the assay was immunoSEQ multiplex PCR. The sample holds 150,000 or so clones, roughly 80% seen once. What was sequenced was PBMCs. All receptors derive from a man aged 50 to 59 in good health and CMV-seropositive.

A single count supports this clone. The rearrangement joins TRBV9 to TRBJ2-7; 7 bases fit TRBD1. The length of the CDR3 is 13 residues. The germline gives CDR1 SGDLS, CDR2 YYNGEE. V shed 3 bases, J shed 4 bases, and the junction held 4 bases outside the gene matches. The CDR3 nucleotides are TGTGCCAGCAGCGACGGGACAGAATACGAGCAGTACTTC. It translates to CASSDGTEYEQYF. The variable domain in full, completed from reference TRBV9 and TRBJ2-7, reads DSGVTQTPKHLITATGQRVTLRCSPRSGDLSVYWYQQSLDQGLQFLIQYYNGEERAKGNILERFSAQQFPDLHSELNLSSLELGDSALYFCASSDGTEYEQYFGPGTRLTVT.

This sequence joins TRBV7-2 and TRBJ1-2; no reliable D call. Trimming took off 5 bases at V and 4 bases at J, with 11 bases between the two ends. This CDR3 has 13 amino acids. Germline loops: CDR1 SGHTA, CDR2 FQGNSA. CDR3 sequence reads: CASSATWAYGYTF. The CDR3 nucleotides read TGTGCCAGCAGCGCTACATGGGCCTATGGCTACACCTTC.

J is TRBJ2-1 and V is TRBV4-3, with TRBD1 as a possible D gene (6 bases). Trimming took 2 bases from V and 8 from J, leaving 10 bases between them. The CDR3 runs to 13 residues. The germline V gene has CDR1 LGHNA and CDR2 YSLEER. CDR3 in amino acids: CASSQHRAYEQFF. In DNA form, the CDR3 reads TGCGCCAGCAGCCAACACAGGGCCTATGAGCAGTTCTTC.

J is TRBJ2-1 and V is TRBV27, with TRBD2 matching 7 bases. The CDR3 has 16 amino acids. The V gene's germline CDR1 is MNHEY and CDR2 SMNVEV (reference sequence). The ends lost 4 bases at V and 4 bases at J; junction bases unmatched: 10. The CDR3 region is CASSSSTGGLYNEQFF. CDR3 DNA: TGTGCCAGCAGTTCCTCCACGGGGGGACTATACAATGAGCAGTTCTTC.

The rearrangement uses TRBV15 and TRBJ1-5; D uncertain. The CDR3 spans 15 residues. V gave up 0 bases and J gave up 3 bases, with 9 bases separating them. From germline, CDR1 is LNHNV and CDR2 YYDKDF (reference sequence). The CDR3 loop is CATSRDSLNNQPQHF. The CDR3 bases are TGTGCCACCAGCAGAGATTCTCTAAACAATCAGCCCCAGCATTTT.

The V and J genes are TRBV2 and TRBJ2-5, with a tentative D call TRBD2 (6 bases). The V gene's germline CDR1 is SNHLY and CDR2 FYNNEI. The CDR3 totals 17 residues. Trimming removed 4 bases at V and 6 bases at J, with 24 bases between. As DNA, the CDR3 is TGTGCCAGCAGTGGCCCGATCCGGGACGGAGGGGTGCAGACCCAGTACTTC. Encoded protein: CASSGPIRDGGVQTQYF.

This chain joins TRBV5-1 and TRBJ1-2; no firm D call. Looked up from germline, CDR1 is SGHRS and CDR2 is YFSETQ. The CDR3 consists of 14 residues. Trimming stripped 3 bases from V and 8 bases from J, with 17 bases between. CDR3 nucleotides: TGCGCCAGCAGCTCCACAACACAAAATCTCGGCTACACCTTC. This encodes CASSSTTQNLGYTF.

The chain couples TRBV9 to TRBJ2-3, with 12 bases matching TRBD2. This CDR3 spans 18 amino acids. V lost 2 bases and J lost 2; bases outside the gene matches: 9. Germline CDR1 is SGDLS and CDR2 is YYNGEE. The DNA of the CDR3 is TGTGCCAGCAGCGTCTTGGCTAGCGGGGGGGCCTTCACAGATACGCAGTATTTT. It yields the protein CASSVLASGGAFTDTQYF. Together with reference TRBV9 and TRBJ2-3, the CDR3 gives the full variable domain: DSGVTQTPKHLITATGQRVTLRCSPRSGDLSVYWYQQSLDQGLQFLIQYYNGEERAKGNILERFSAQQFPDLHSELNLSSLELGDSALYFCASSVLASGGAFTDTQYFGPGTRLTVL.

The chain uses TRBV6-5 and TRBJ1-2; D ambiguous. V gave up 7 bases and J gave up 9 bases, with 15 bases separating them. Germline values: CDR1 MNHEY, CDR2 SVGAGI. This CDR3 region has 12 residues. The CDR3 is CASTSEGRSYTF. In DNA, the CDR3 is TGTGCCAGCACCTCCGAGGGAAGGAGCTACACCTTC.

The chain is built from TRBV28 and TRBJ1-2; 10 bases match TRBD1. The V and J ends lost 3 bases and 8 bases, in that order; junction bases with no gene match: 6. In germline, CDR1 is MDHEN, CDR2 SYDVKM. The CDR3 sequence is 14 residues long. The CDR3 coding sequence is TGTGCCAGCAGTTTGGGGACAGGGGAATGGGGCTACACCTTC. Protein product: CASSLGTGEWGYTF.

The CDR3 loop is CASSQAYTLSGGLSEQYF. In nucleotides, the CDR3 is TGCGCCAGCAGCCAAGCCTACACCCTTAGCGGGGGCCTGTCTGAGCAGTACTTC. The V and J genes are TRBV4-3 and TRBJ2-7, with 9 bases that match TRBD2. From germline, CDR1 is LGHNA and CDR2 YSLEER. Losses at the gene ends were 1 base for V and 7 bases for J; bases not matched to a gene: 17. The CDR3 covers 18 residues.

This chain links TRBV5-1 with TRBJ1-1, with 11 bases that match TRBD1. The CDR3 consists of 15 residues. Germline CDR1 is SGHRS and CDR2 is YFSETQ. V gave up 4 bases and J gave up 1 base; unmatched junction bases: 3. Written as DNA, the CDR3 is TGCGCCAGCAGCGGACAGGGGGCCCCGAACACTGAAGCTTTCTTT. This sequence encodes CASSGQGAPNTEAFF.

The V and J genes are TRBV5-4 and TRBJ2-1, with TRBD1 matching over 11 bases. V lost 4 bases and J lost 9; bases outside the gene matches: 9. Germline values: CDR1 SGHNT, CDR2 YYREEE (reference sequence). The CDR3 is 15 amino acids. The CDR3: CASSPGQGVAGEQFF. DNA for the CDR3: TGTGCCAGCAGCCCGGGACAGGGGGTAGCGGGTGAGCAGTTCTTC.

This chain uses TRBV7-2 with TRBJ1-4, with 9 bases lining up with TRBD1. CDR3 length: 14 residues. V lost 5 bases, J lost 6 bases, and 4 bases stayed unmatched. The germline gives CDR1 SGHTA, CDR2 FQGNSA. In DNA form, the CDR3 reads TGTGCCAGCAGCAAACAGGGGGCGCATGAAAAACTGTTTTTT. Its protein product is CASSKQGAHEKLFF.

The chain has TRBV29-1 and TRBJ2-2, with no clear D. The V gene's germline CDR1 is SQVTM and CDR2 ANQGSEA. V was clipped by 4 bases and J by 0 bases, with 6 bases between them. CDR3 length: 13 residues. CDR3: CSVGQANTGELFF. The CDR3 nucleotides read TGCAGCGTTGGGCAGGCGAACACCGGGGAGCTGTTTTTT.

CDR3 region: CASSRTEHNYGYTF. The DNA for the CDR3 is TGCGCCAGCAGTAGGACAGAACATAACTATGGCTACACCTTC. The chain recombines TRBV4-3 with TRBJ1-2; perhaps TRBD1 as D (6 bases). Germline V gene data show CDR1 as LGHNA and CDR2 as YSLEER. Trimming removed 6 bases from V and 1 base from J, with 12 bases in between. This CDR3 contains 14 residues.

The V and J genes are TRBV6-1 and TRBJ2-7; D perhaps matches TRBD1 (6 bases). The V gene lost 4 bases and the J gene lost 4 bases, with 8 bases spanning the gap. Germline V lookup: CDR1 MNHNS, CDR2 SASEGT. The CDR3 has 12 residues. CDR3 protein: CASSGQGYEQYF. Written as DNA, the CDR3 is TGTGCCAGCAGTGGGCAGGGGTACGAGCAGTACTTC.

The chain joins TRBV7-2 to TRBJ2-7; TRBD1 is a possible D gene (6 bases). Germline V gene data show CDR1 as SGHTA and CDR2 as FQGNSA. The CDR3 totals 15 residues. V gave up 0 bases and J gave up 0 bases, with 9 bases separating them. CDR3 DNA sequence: TGTGCCAGCAGCTTAGCGGGGGCCGTCTCCTACGAGCAGTACTTC. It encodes CASSLAGAVSYEQYF.

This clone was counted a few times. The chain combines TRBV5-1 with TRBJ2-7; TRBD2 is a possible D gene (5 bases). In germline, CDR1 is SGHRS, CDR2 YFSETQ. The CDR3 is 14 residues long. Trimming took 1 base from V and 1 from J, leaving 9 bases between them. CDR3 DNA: TGCGCCAGCAGCTTGTTCGGGGATTCCTACGAGCAGTACTTC. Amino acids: CASSLFGDSYEQYF.

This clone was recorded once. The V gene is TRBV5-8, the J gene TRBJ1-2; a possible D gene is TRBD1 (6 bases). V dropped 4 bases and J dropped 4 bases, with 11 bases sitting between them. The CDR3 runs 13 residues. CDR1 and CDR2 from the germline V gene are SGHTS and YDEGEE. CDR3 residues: CASSIDRIYGYTF. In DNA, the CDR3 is TGTGCCAGCAGCATCGACAGGATCTATGGCTACACCTTC. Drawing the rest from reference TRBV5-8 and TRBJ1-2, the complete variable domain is EAGVTQSPTHLIKTRGQQATLRCSPISGHTSVYWYQQALGLGLQFLLWYDEGEERNRGNFPPRFSGRQFPNYSSELNVNALELEDSALYLCASSIDRIYGYTFGSGTRLTVV.